The present T cell receptor (beta chain) was sequenced within a study of cytomegalovirus exposure and HLA in healthy donors. Study-level points and caveats: Overall, around 160 TCR beta chains were annotated as cytomegalovirus-associated.

Trimming removed 4 bases from V and 1 base from J, with 21 bases in between. Germline CDR1 is SGHRS and CDR2 is YFSETQ. The CDR3 loop spans 18 amino acids. This PCR relied on a set of 60 Vbeta primers and 13 Jbeta primers. This table comes from immunoSEQ multiplex PCR, and its TCRdb copy is limited to in-frame clones, with some not included. Here the sample table reports under 120,000 clones. Turning to this clone: The antigen is unknown.

Input material: PBMCs. This clonotype originated in a man between 45 and 60 years old in good health and CMV-seronegative. The rearrangement joins TRBV5-1 to TRBJ2-4; the D gene is possibly TRBD1 (5 bases). CDR3 DNA: TGCGCCAGCAGCCCGCAAGGGGCTGGAGCCGGTGCCAAAAACATTCAGTACTTC. Its protein product is CASSPQGAGAGAKNIQYF.